This entry lists 20 T cell receptor beta chains sequenced from one sample in a study of neurological immune-mediated disorders (dated by TCRdb to about 2019). The library was produced with 5' RACE. Sequencer: Illumina HiSeq 2500. TCRdb passed the public sequencing reads through fastp at Q25 and MiXCR, retaining productive beta sequences. Here each entry gathers all rows of one CDR3 protein and keeps the most common genes and DNA. Recorded for this sample are 3,500 to 5,000 distinct CDR3 sequences; 32% of them occurred a single time. 35% to 45% of the sample goes to the ten largest clones. The specimen was CD8+ T cells from blood. These receptors were taken from a man aged 50-60 years with HTLV-1-associated myelopathy (HAM/TSP).

There are many counts of this clonotype. The rearrangement uses TRBV5-4 and TRBJ2-7, with a tentative D call TRBD1 (5 bases). Germline V gives CDR1 SGHNT, CDR2 YYREEE (reference sequence). V was pared by 0 bases and J by 4 bases, with 5 bases between. This CDR3 contains 12 residues. CDR3 residues: CASSLEGYEQYF. DNA of the CDR3: TGTGCCAGCAGCTTGGAGGGGTACGAGCAGTACTTC.

This clonotype turned up a few times. The chain combines TRBV9 with TRBJ2-1; 12 bases are shared with TRBD2. The CDR3 consists of 17 residues. V trimming: 4 bases; J trimming: 2 bases; junction bases outside the gene matches: 7. Germline CDR1 SGDLS, CDR2 YYNGEE. CDR3 DNA sequence: TGTGCCAGCAGCTCTAGCGGGGGGGCCGTTCCCTACAATGAGCAGTTCTTC. This gives the protein CASSSSGGAVPYNEQFF. Filled out from reference TRBV9 and TRBJ2-1, the complete variable domain reads DSGVTQTPKHLITATGQRVTLRCSPRSGDLSVYWYQQSLDQGLQFLIQYYNGEERAKGNILERFSAQQFPDLHSELNLSSLELGDSALYFCASSSSGGAVPYNEQFFGPGTRLTVL.

This clonotype was counted once. This chain links TRBV7-9 with TRBJ1-1; D possibly corresponds to TRBD1 (6 bases). CDR1 and CDR2 from the germline V gene are SEHNR and FQNEAQ (reference sequence). The CDR3 runs to 13 residues. Trimming cost V 6 bases and J 3 bases, with 11 bases left between them. The CDR3 DNA sequence: TGTGCCAGCAGACCAAACAGGGACACTGAAGCTTTCTTT. Translating gives CASRPNRDTEAFF.

The sample holds many counts of this clonotype. The V call is TRBV18, the J call TRBJ2-1; TRBD1 agrees at 8 bases. The length of the CDR3 is 15 residues. V lost 0 bases to trimming and J lost 9 bases; unmatched junction nucleotides: 7. The germline CDR1 and CDR2 sequences are KGHSH and LQKENI. CDR3 protein: CASSPPRTGLGEQFF. The CDR3 DNA is TGTGCCAGCTCACCACCGAGGACAGGGTTGGGTGAGCAGTTCTTC.

This clonotype has more than one count but fewer than ten. The CDR3 spells CATSGGNTGELFF. The CDR3 coding sequence is TGTGCCACAAGCGGGGGAAACACCGGGGAGCTGTTTTTT. The chain uses TRBV6-5 and TRBJ2-2, with 8 bases that match TRBD2. This CDR3 has 13 amino acids. CDR1 is MNHEY and CDR2 is SVGAGI in the germline V gene. J gave up 2 bases and V 10 bases, and 3 bases lay outside the gene matches.

Regarding this clonotype: The junction differs from germline at one of its ends, possibly a read error. DNA of the CDR3: TGTGCCAGAATGCCAGGACTAGCCGTCAATGAGCAGTTATTC. It is translated as CARMPGLAVNEQLF. The chain carries TRBV3-1 and TRBJ2-1; TRBD2 matches 8 bases. Germline loops: CDR1 LGHDT, CDR2 YNNKEL (reference sequence). The CDR3 is 14 amino acids.

The DNA for the CDR3 is TGCAGTGCTAGAGATCGAACAGGGGGAGGTGAAAAACTGTTTTTT. Its translation: CSARDRTGGGEKLFF. The rearrangement links TRBV20-1 to TRBJ1-4; 8 nucleotides match TRBD1. V was pared by 0 bases and J by 7 bases, with 7 bases of the junction left unmatched. Germline V gene sequence: CDR1 DFQATT, CDR2 SNEGSKA (reference sequence). CDR3 length: 15 residues.

This clonotype occurred many times. This chain links TRBV20-1 with TRBJ2-5; weak D call: TRBD2 (5 bases). Trimming pared 0 bases from V and 2 bases from J, leaving 10 bases between. This CDR3 has 14 amino acids. CDR1 is DFQATT and CDR2 is SNEGSKA in the germline V gene (reference sequence). CDR3 amino acids: CSAREAGGQETQYF. CDR3 coding DNA: TGCAGTGCTAGAGAGGCAGGAGGACAAGAGACCCAGTACTTC.

This clonotype was seen ten or more times. V gene TRBV7-8 combines with J gene TRBJ2-1, with TRBD2 matching 10 bases. Germline CDR1 is SGHVS and CDR2 is FQNEAQ. This CDR3 has 16 residues. V was clipped by 3 bases and J by 3 bases; unmatched bases: 5. CDR3 region: CASSLALAGVYNEQFF. The DNA for the CDR3 is TGTGCCAGCAGCTTGGCCCTAGCGGGAGTCTACAATGAGCAGTTCTTC. Full variable domain (rest looked up from reference TRBV7-8 and TRBJ2-1): GAGVSQSPRYKVAKRGQDVALRCDPISGHVSLFWYQQALGQGPEFLTYFQNEAQLDKSGLPSDRFFAERPEGSVSTLKIQRTQQEDSAVYLCASSLALAGVYNEQFFGPGTRLTVL.

This clonotype is labeled medium-sized. V and J are TRBV4-2 and TRBJ2-1; D gene unclear. The CDR3 is 16 residues long. CDR1 LGHNA and CDR2 YNFKEQ come from the germline V gene. With 1 base removed from V and 4 bases from J, the gap between germline ends came to 14 bases. DNA of the CDR3: TGTGCCAGCAGCCAAGGCCCCTCATTAGGGTACAATGAGCAGTTCTTC. Protein: CASSQGPSLGYNEQFF.

This clonotype was counted a single time. The chain is built from TRBV20-1 and TRBJ2-1, with TRBD2 identical over 12 bases. From germline, CDR1 is DFQATT and CDR2 SNEGSKA (reference sequence). The CDR3 loop spans 14 amino acids. V dropped 4 bases and J dropped 10; count of bases not matched to a gene: 8. CDR3 protein: CSANSLAGGLEQFF. The CDR3 nucleotides read TGCAGTGCTAATTCCCTAGCGGGAGGGTTAGAGCAGTTCTTC.

Judged by abundance, this clonotype is medium-sized. This chain connects TRBV7-6 to TRBJ2-3; D may be TRBD1 (5 bases). Trimming left V 5 bases short and J 6 bases short, with 15 bases between. Germline CDR1 is SGHVS and CDR2 is FNYEAQ. This CDR3 has 14 residues. In DNA form, the CDR3 reads TGTGCCAGCAGCACCGATGGGGCTAGTGATACGCAGTATTTT. Its protein product is CASSTDGASDTQYF.

Ten or more counts support this clonotype. J is TRBJ2-1 and V is TRBV20-1; the D gene is possibly TRBD2 (5 bases). Per the germline V gene, CDR1 is DFQATT and CDR2 is SNEGSKA (reference sequence). Trimming removed 1 base at V and 4 bases at J, with 14 bases between. CDR3 length equals 15 residues. CDR3 nucleotide sequence: TGCAGTGCTAGAGCCGAAGGCGGGCGGTACAATGAGCAGTTCTTC. This codes for CSARAEGGRYNEQFF.

A remark on this clonotype: One end of the junction is discordant with germline, which a read error may explain. The chain combines TRBV5-1 with TRBJ2-5; D is undetermined. In germline, CDR1 is SGHRS, CDR2 YFSETQ. This CDR3 is built from 14 residues. CDR3 DNA sequence: TGCGCCAGCAGCTTGGATCAAACAACATTGACCAAGTACTTC. Translating it yields CASSLDQTTLTKYF. Full variable domain (missing parts from reference TRBV5-1 and TRBJ2-5): KAGVTQTPRYLIKTRGQQVTLSCSPISGHRSVSWYQQTPGQGLQFLFEYFSETQRNKGNFPGRFSGRQFSNSRSEMNVSTLELGDSALYLCASSLDQTTLTKYFGPGTRLLVL.

This clonotype came up a few times. The V and J genes are TRBV28 and TRBJ1-1; 7 bases line up with TRBD1. The J segment lost 4 bases and the V segment lost 6 bases, leaving 5 bases of the junction unmatched. The CDR3 contains 13 residues. Germline V gene data show CDR1 as MDHEN and CDR2 as SYDVKM. The CDR3 spells CASSQGVATEAFF. Here the CDR3 DNA reads TGTGCCAGCAGCCAGGGGGTGGCCACTGAAGCTTTCTTT.

This clonotype was picked up many times. The V call is TRBV7-3, the J call TRBJ2-3, with D possibly being TRBD1 (6 bases). V shed 5 bases and J shed 6 bases, with 15 bases lying between them. The CDR3 is 14 residues long. Looked up from germline, CDR1 is SGHTA and CDR2 is FQGTGA. CDR3 coding DNA: TGTGCCAGCAGCCCGGAACAGGGAGCGGATACGCAGTATTTT. Translation gives CASSPEQGADTQYF.

The genes are TRBV5-4 and TRBJ1-1; 7 bases line up with TRBD1. The CDR3 runs 15 residues. Germline V gene data show CDR1 as SGHNT and CDR2 as YYREEE (reference sequence). J lost 3 bases, V lost 3 bases, and 8 bases had no gene match. The CDR3, as DNA: TGTGCCAGCAGCTCTTCGACAGGGTGGGACACTGAAGCTTTCTTT. It translates to CASSSSTGWDTEAFF.

This clonotype was observed many times. This chain uses TRBV7-9 with TRBJ2-2; D might be TRBD1 (6 bases). The germline CDR1 and CDR2 sequences are SEHNR and FQNEAQ (reference sequence). V dropped 8 bases and J dropped 2 bases, with 15 bases sitting between them. This CDR3 has 15 amino acids. CDR3 nucleotide sequence: TGTGCCAGCCCCCAAGACAGGACCAACACCGGGGAGCTGTTTTTT. This translates into CASPQDRTNTGELFF. The entire variable domain, with the rest obtained from reference TRBV7-9 and TRBJ2-2, is as follows: DTGVSQNPRHKITKRGQNVTFRCDPISEHNRLYWYRQTLGQGPEFLTYFQNEAQLEKSRLLSDRFSAERPKGSFSTLEIQRTEQGDSAMYLCASPQDRTNTGELFFGEGSRLTVL.

The CDR3 is CSVLYNEQFF. CDR3 bases: TGCAGTGTTTTATACAATGAGCAGTTCTTC. V is TRBV20-1 and J is TRBJ2-1; D is ambiguous. This CDR3 is built from 10 residues. Per the germline V gene, CDR1 is DFQATT and CDR2 is SNEGSKA (reference sequence). Trimming took 7 bases from V and 4 from J, leaving 5 bases between them.

This clonotype was seen repeatedly, ten times or more. V gene TRBV27 combines with J gene TRBJ2-7; TRBD1 agrees at 7 bases. CDR3 size: 15 residues. V lost 2 bases, J lost 4 bases, and 8 bases stayed unmatched. CDR1 and CDR2 from the germline V gene are MNHEY and SMNVEV (reference sequence). CDR3: CASSLVWAGGYEQYF. As DNA, the CDR3 is TGTGCCAGCAGTTTAGTCTGGGCAGGGGGTTACGAGCAGTACTTC.